These 6 T cell receptor beta chains share one sample of origin, sequenced in a study of CD8+ T cells in alopecia areata. TCR sequencing used cDNA made by reverse transcription of extracted RNA. Measured with immunoSEQ multiplex PCR; TCRdb has only the in-frame clones, and not every one. This table holds roughly 40,000 clones, 45% to 65% found once. CD4+ cells of 5 or 6 patients were subjected to sorting into CD25+CD127- cells. The sample taken for sequencing was CD4+ Tregs sorted from blood. The receptors were sampled from a human donor with alopecia areata.

In its sample, this clone is medium-sized. The rearrangement joins TRBV18 to TRBJ2-5; TRBD1 matches at 10 bases. Germline V CDR1 and CDR2: KGHSH, LQKENI. The CDR3 contains 15 residues. Trimming cost V 1 base and J 5 bases; bases outside gene matches: 4. CDR3 nucleotides: TGTGCCAGCTCACCACTTGGGACAGGGGCCGAGACCCAGTACTTC. Its translation: CASSPLGTGAETQYF.

The genes are TRBV29-1 and TRBJ1-1; 9 nucleotides line up with TRBD1. Germline V gene lookup returns CDR1 SQVTM and CDR2 ANQGSEA. J lost 4 bases, V lost 5 bases, and 8 bases had no gene match. This CDR3 comprises 14 residues. Here the CDR3 reads CSVSVQGASTEAFF. The CDR3 DNA is TGCAGCGTTTCGGTACAGGGGGCGAGCACTGAAGCTTTCTTT.

The chain links TRBV29-1 to TRBJ2-5; D tentatively fits TRBD1 or TRBD2 (6 bases each). The germline V gene encodes CDR1 SQVTM and CDR2 ANQGSEA. The CDR3 runs 11 residues. The V end lost 7 bases, the J end lost 13 bases, and 19 bases lay between the germline ends. CDR3 in amino acids: CSGSYGGTGYF. CDR3 coding DNA: TGCAGCGGCTCGTACGGGGGCACGGGGTACTTC.

The chain carries TRBV14 and TRBJ2-2; D remains unclear. Per germline, CDR1 SGHDN and CDR2 FVKESK. CDR3 length: 14 amino acids. V was pared by 1 base and J by 6 bases, with 9 bases between. The CDR3 spells CASSQVQSPGELFF. Written as DNA, the CDR3 is TGTGCCAGCAGCCAAGTTCAATCACCCGGGGAGCTGTTTTTT.

The chain uses TRBV5-8 and TRBJ2-3; D may be TRBD2 (5 bases). Trimming took off 0 bases at V and 0 bases at J, with 8 bases between the two ends. The CDR3 runs 15 residues. Per the germline V gene, CDR1 is SGHTS and CDR2 is YDEGEE. Here the CDR3 reads CASSLAGGSTDTQYF. In DNA form, the CDR3 reads TGTGCCAGCAGCTTGGCAGGCGGGAGCACAGATACGCAGTATTTT.

This chain links TRBV4-1 with TRBJ2-7, with 12 bases identical to TRBD1. Germline V gene sequence: CDR1 MGHRA, CDR2 YSYEKL. The CDR3 spans 18 residues. V dropped 0 bases and J dropped 7; count of bases not matched to a gene: 13. CDR3 in amino acids: CASSQESLGGQGAGEQYF. The CDR3 DNA reads TGCGCCAGCAGCCAAGAATCCCTAGGGGGACAGGGGGCCGGGGAGCAGTACTTC.